These 30 T cell receptor beta chains came from one sample sequenced in a study of preoperative IRX-2 immunotherapy in early breast cancer. The treatment: preoperative locoregional IRX-2 cytokine immunotherapy. Only in-frame clones appear in the TCRdb table, and some are missing; sequencing was by immunoSEQ multiplex PCR. The repertoire holds around 30,000 clones, with 65% to 85% as singletons. This material consisted of lymph node tissue, taken before IRX-2 immunotherapy. These receptors were taken from a human donor with breast cancer.

The chain employs TRBV7-7 and TRBJ1-1; TRBD1 might be the D (6 bases). Trimming removed 3 bases at V and 2 bases at J, with 13 bases between. The germline CDR1 and CDR2 sequences are SSHAT and FNYEAQ (reference sequence). This CDR3 is 15 amino acids long. The CDR3 sequence is CASSLPGQINTEAFF. The DNA of the CDR3 is TGTGCCAGCAGCTTGCCCGGACAGATAAACACTGAAGCTTTCTTT.

The chain uses TRBV6-8 and TRBJ1-5, with D tentatively TRBD1 (6 bases). Trimming shortened V by 8 bases and J by 7 bases, and 15 bases separated the two germline ends. The germline gives CDR1 MNHGY, CDR2 SAAAGT. The CDR3 is made up of 13 amino acids. CDR3: CASGRGFRQPQHF. The CDR3 DNA reads TGTGCCAGCGGAAGGGGGTTCAGACAGCCCCAGCATTTT.

The chain has TRBV11-3 and TRBJ2-7; D uncertain. Trimming pared 3 bases from V and 0 bases from J, leaving 12 bases between. The CDR3 runs 15 residues. Germline assignment: CDR1 SGHNT and CDR2 YENEEA. CDR3 bases: TGTGCCAGCAGCTTTGATAGCCGGTACTCCTACGAGCAGTACTTC. Protein product: CASSFDSRYSYEQYF.

The rearrangement links TRBV30 to TRBJ1-1, with TRBD1 identical over 9 bases. This CDR3 contains 14 residues. With 2 bases clipped from V and 5 bases from J, the junction kept 6 bases outside the gene matches. CDR1 GTSNPN and CDR2 SVGIG come from the germline V gene (reference sequence). The CDR3 spells CAWSTGTGKTEAFF. For the CDR3, the DNA is TGTGCCTGGAGTACCGGGACAGGGAAAACTGAAGCTTTCTTT.

V usage is TRBV28 and J usage is TRBJ1-3; tentative D call: TRBD1 (5 bases). The CDR3 is made up of 16 amino acids. Trimming took 4 bases from V and 0 from J, leaving 13 bases between them. Germline V gene sequence: CDR1 MDHEN, CDR2 SYDVKM. This CDR3 reads CASSSAGTGSGNTIYF. For the CDR3, the DNA is TGTGCCAGCAGTTCAGCAGGGACCGGCTCTGGAAACACCATATATTTT. The variable domain in full, with the rest retrieved from reference TRBV28 and TRBJ1-3, is DVKVTQSSRYLVKRTGEKVFLECVQDMDHENMFWYRQDPGLGLRLIYFSYDVKMKEKGDIPEGYSVSREKKERFSLILESASTNQTSMYLCASSSAGTGSGNTIYFGEGSWLTVV.

V gene TRBV11-3 combines with J gene TRBJ1-3; 10 nucleotides line up with TRBD1. The CDR3 has 16 amino acids. Germline V gives CDR1 SGHNT, CDR2 YENEEA. After removal of 1 base from V and 9 bases from J, the junction contained 9 bases not matched to a gene. Here the CDR3 reads CASSLGPGTGVGTIYF. The CDR3 DNA sequence: TGTGCCAGCAGCTTAGGGCCCGGGACAGGGGTTGGCACCATATATTTT.

The chain uses TRBV19 and TRBJ1-3; D is uncertain. The CDR3 runs 12 residues. Germline CDR1 and CDR2: LNHDA and SQIVND (reference sequence). Trimming took 4 bases from V and 7 from J, leaving 8 bases between them. For the CDR3, the DNA is TGTGCCAGTAGTAGTGCGGGCAACACCATATATTTT. Protein: CASSSAGNTIYF.

The J gene is TRBJ1-3, the V gene TRBV11-3; D is possibly TRBD1 (6 bases). Germline-derived CDR1 and CDR2 are SGHNT and YENEEA. V was clipped by 6 bases and J by 2 bases, with 14 bases between them. The CDR3 sequence is 15 residues long. The CDR3 DNA reads as TGTGCCAGCAGTCCCGGGACATCACCTGGAAACACCATATATTTT. It translates to CASSPGTSPGNTIYF. The whole variable domain, remainder taken from reference TRBV11-3 and TRBJ1-3, is EAGVVQSPRYKIIEKKQPVAFWCNPISGHNTLYWYLQNLGQGPELLIRYENEEAVDDSQLPKDRFSAERLKGVDSTLKIQPAELGDSAVYLCASSPGTSPGNTIYFGEGSWLTVV.

This clone was detected once. The V gene is TRBV7-1, the J gene TRBJ2-7; weak D call: TRBD1 (6 bases). TRBV7-1 is assigned to the ORF class and has an uncertain function. CDR3 length: 15 residues. V dropped 3 bases and J dropped 2 bases, with 14 bases sitting between them. CDR3 coding DNA: TGTGCCAGCAGCTCGGACAGATCTCACCCCTACGAGCAGTACTTC. This encodes CASSSDRSHPYEQYF.

The rearrangement uses TRBV7-6 and TRBJ1-2; weak D call: TRBD1 (6 bases). The V end lost 3 bases, the J end lost 5 bases, and 13 bases lay between the germline ends. Germline CDR1 and CDR2: SGHVS and FNYEAQ. This CDR3 has 14 amino acids. DNA for the CDR3: TGTGCCAGCAGCTTGGGGGGGGCTGGTTATGGCTACACCTTC. This translates into CASSLGGAGYGYTF.

V is TRBV23-1 and J is TRBJ1-5, with a tentative D call TRBD1 (6 bases). TRBV23-1 is placed among ORFs of uncertain function. The V end was cut by 6 bases, the J end by 6 bases, with 15 bases between. The CDR3 runs to 14 residues. This chain's CDR3 is CASSQRGEGQPQHF. CDR3 coding DNA: TGCGCCAGCAGCCAAAGGGGGGAGGGTCAGCCCCAGCATTTT.

The chain couples TRBV7-1 to TRBJ2-2; D gene ambiguous. TRBV7-1 is recorded as an ORF, its role being uncertain. This CDR3 is 13 amino acids long. V gave up 4 bases and J gave up 8 bases, with 11 bases separating them. The CDR3 coding sequence is TGTGCCAGCAGCTTAGGGCTATCAGGGGAGCTGTTTTTT. It yields the protein CASSLGLSGELFF.

In DNA form, the CDR3 reads TGTGCCAGTAGTCCCCGACAGACAAAGGGAGAAAAACTGTTTTTT. Encoded protein: CASSPRQTKGEKLFF. The genes are TRBV19 and TRBJ1-4, with D possibly matching TRBD1 (5 bases). Trimming left V 5 bases short and J 8 bases short, with 18 bases between. This CDR3 region has 15 residues. The V gene's germline CDR1 is LNHDA and CDR2 SQIVND (reference sequence).

This clone was seen once. CDR3 residues: CASSYSTGTGIASRVLNTEAFF. The CDR3 bases are TGTGCCAGCAGTTACTCTACCGGGACAGGGATTGCAAGCCGGGTCCTGAACACTGAAGCTTTCTTT. This chain links TRBV6-8 with TRBJ1-1; 9 nucleotides line up with TRBD1. The CDR3 sequence is 22 residues long. V trimming: 0 bases; J trimming: 0 bases; junction bases outside the gene matches: 20. Germline V gene sequence: CDR1 MNHGY, CDR2 SAAAGT.

The J gene is TRBJ2-6, the V gene TRBV5-1, with D unclear. The germline V and J ends were trimmed by 7 bases and 1 base, with 9 bases remaining between them. The germline V gene has CDR1 SGHRS and CDR2 YFSETQ. The CDR3 has 14 amino acids. In DNA form, the CDR3 reads TGCGCCAGCGCAACTCAATCTGGGGCCAACGTCCTGACTTTC. This encodes CASATQSGANVLTF.

The chain couples TRBV6-8 to TRBJ1-1; the match to TRBD1 covers 7 bases. Germline trimming cut 4 bases from V and 6 bases from J; bases unmatched to any gene: 11. CDR3 length: 15 residues. Per germline, CDR1 MNHGY and CDR2 SAAAGT. The DNA of the CDR3 is TGTGCCAGCAGTTTTCCGGGACAGAGGAAGGCTGAAGCTTTCTTT. Its protein is CASSFPGQRKAEAFF.

This chain joins TRBV12-5 and TRBJ2-7, with 7 bases identical to TRBD1. In germline, CDR1 is LGHNT, CDR2 FRNRAP. The CDR3 has 12 residues. V trimming: 7 bases; J trimming: 6 bases; junction bases outside the gene matches: 6. The CDR3 coding sequence is TGTGCTAGTGCGAGGGACAGTGCCGAGCAGTACTTC. Its translation is CASARDSAEQYF. The complete variable domain, with remaining parts taken from reference TRBV12-5 and TRBJ2-7, reads DARVTQTPRHKVTEMGQEVTMRCQPILGHNTVFWYRQTMMQGLELLAYFRNRAPLDDSGMPKDRFSAEMPDATLATLKIQPSEPRDSAVYFCASARDSAEQYFGPGTRLTVT.

The V call is TRBV6-8, the J call TRBJ2-2; D might be TRBD1 (6 bases). This CDR3 comprises 14 residues. V dropped 10 bases and J dropped 0 bases, with 12 bases sitting between them. In germline, CDR1 is MNHGY, CDR2 SAAAGT. DNA for the CDR3: TGTGCCATCAGAGGGGGAGCGAACACCGGGGAGCTGTTTTTT. Protein product: CAIRGGANTGELFF.

The J gene is TRBJ2-7, the V gene TRBV11-3, with TRBD1 matching 9 bases. CDR1 and CDR2 (germline): SGHNT, YENEEA. Trimming took 1 base from V and 1 from J; bases not matched to a gene: 5. The CDR3 runs to 16 residues. The CDR3 protein is CASSLGPGTGSYEQYF. The CDR3 DNA reads as TGTGCCAGCAGCTTAGGCCCCGGGACAGGGTCCTACGAGCAGTACTTC.

This chain joins TRBV5-1 and TRBJ1-1, with 7 bases matching TRBD1. J was trimmed by 1 base and V by 3 bases; bases with no gene match: 6. The CDR3 is 15 residues long. Germline CDR1 is SGHRS and CDR2 is YFSETQ. The DNA of the CDR3 is TGCGCCAGCAGCTCCCAGGGGGGTTGGAACACTGAAGCTTTCTTT. Protein product: CASSSQGGWNTEAFF.

The V gene is TRBV19, the J gene TRBJ1-2, with D uncertain. The CDR3 covers 13 residues. Germline loops: CDR1 LNHDA, CDR2 SQIVND (reference sequence). The V and J ends lost 3 bases and 4 bases respectively, with 9 bases between them. CDR3 bases: TGTGCCAGTAGTATTTCGGGCAGCTATGGCTACACCTTC. Translation: CASSISGSYGYTF.

This clone came up a few times. This sequence joins TRBV11-3 and TRBJ1-5; 8 bases map to TRBD1. The CDR3 is 14 residues long. After removal of 5 bases from V and 7 bases from J, the junction contained 7 bases not matched to a gene. Germline V gene sequence: CDR1 SGHNT, CDR2 YENEEA. CDR3 region: CASSRGQDRQPQHF. The CDR3 DNA sequence: TGTGCCAGCAGCAGGGGACAGGATCGGCAGCCCCAGCATTTT. The full variable domain, in which reference TRBV11-3 and TRBJ1-5 provide the parts outside the CDR3, is EAGVVQSPRYKIIEKKQPVAFWCNPISGHNTLYWYLQNLGQGPELLIRYENEEAVDDSQLPKDRFSAERLKGVDSTLKIQPAELGDSAVYLCASSRGQDRQPQHFGDGTRLSIL.

The rearrangement uses TRBV7-4 and TRBJ2-3; 14 bases align to TRBD2. The CDR3 runs 17 residues. Trimming removed 5 bases from V and 6 bases from J; junction bases left unmatched: 10. Germline CDR1 is SGHVT and CDR2 is SQSDAQ. CDR3: CASSQATSGGASDTQYF. CDR3 sequence (DNA): TGTGCCAGCAGCCAAGCGACTAGCGGGGGGGCATCGGATACGCAGTATTTT.

This chain joins TRBV19 and TRBJ1-1; no clear D. V was clipped by 4 bases and J by 0 bases, with 12 bases between them. The germline CDR1 and CDR2 sequences are LNHDA and SQIVND (reference sequence). The CDR3 has 15 amino acids. The CDR3 region has the DNA TGTGCCAGTAGTACTATGAAAACAGTGAACACTGAAGCTTTCTTT. This codes for CASSTMKTVNTEAFF.

This clone was counted only a few times. V usage is TRBV4-1 and J usage is TRBJ2-7, with TRBD1 matching over 8 bases. Germline V CDR1 and CDR2: MGHRA, YSYEKL. The CDR3 loop spans 15 amino acids. After removal of 0 bases from V and 2 bases from J, the junction contained 3 bases not matched to a gene. The CDR3: CASSQDRDRTYEQYF. In DNA, the CDR3 is TGCGCCAGCAGCCAAGATCGGGACAGGACCTACGAGCAGTACTTC.

This clone was detected a few times. This sequence joins TRBV4-1 and TRBJ2-2; 8 bases align to TRBD1. CDR1 and CDR2 (germline): MGHRA, YSYEKL. V shed 0 bases and J 4 bases; nucleotides not matched to a gene: 13. This CDR3 region has 19 residues. The CDR3 nucleotides are TGCGCCAGCAGCCAAGATCTGGCAGGGGGCGGTTCGGGCACCGGGGAGCTGTTTTTT. Translating it yields CASSQDLAGGGSGTGELFF.

This sequence joins TRBV29-1 and TRBJ1-5; TRBD1 is a possible D gene (5 bases). This CDR3 contains 12 residues. Trimming pared 6 bases from V and 4 bases from J, leaving 10 bases between. From germline, CDR1 is SQVTM and CDR2 ANQGSEA. The DNA of the CDR3 is TGCAGCGTCGGGGACGCAAATCAGCCCCAGCATTTT. This codes for CSVGDANQPQHF.

The CDR3 protein is CASSLRPDTNLYGYTF. For the CDR3, the DNA is TGTGCCAGCAGCTTGAGGCCGGATACTAACCTCTATGGCTACACCTTC. V is TRBV11-3 and J is TRBJ1-2; D is undetermined. CDR3 size: 16 residues. Trimming cost V 3 bases and J 4 bases, with 18 bases left between them. In germline, CDR1 is SGHNT, CDR2 YENEEA.

DNA of the CDR3: TGTGCCAGCAGCTTAGGCGGGTCCGGGGAGCTGTTTTTT. This encodes CASSLGGSGELFF. The J gene is TRBJ2-2, the V gene TRBV7-1; TRBD2 might be the D (5 bases). TRBV7-1 falls under the ORF class, with uncertain function. The length of the CDR3 is 13 residues. Trimming cost V 4 bases and J 6 bases, with 9 bases left between them.

V gene TRBV29-1 combines with J gene TRBJ2-2, with 9 positions matching TRBD1. The CDR3 loop spans 14 amino acids. J gave up 0 bases and V 5 bases, and 1 base lay outside the gene matches. CDR1 and CDR2 from the germline V gene are SQVTM and ANQGSEA. The CDR3 here is CSVNRGPNTGELFF. CDR3 DNA: TGCAGCGTTAACAGGGGGCCGAACACCGGGGAGCTGTTTTTT.